One T cell receptor (beta chain) is described in this entry. Its target is not known. Deletions cut 3 bases from V and 7 bases from J, with 10 bases between. Per the germline V gene, CDR1 is SNHLY and CDR2 is FYNNEI. There are 13 residues in the CDR3. Approximately 93,000 TCR templates per sample were assayed. The data were produced by immunoSEQ multiplex PCR, yet TCRdb's version contains in-frame clones alone and is incomplete. This repertoire shows 90,000 to 120,000 clones, 90% to 95% found once; its top ten account for around 0.73%. The data derive from a study of siplizumab effects on memory and regulatory T cells. Overall study findings and caveats: Alloreactive sequences from unstimulated CD4+ memory cells fell significantly with siplizumab.

The sequence derives from a human donor in good health. Source material: Tregs sorted from blood. The chain carries TRBV2 and TRBJ1-5, with D perhaps matching TRBD1 (5 bases). The CDR3 here is CASSEWGFQPQHF. In DNA form, the CDR3 reads TGTGCCAGCAGTGAGTGGGGGTTCCAGCCCCAGCATTTT.